This note documents a single TCR beta chain sequence. This clone was detected only once. The clone's antigen remains unknown. No much larger clonotype is one base removed from it; base qualities were not supplied. The data originate from a study of shared clonotypes between healthy human individuals (dated by TCRdb to about 2020). Notes on the research overall: A couple of women and three men aged 18 to 49 years were included in the cohort. Blood TCR repertoires of roughly five healthy adults were deeply sequenced to estimate repertoire size and the extent of clonotype sharing between individuals. Libraries were prepared and TCR repertoires were sequenced by different laboratories using diverse techniques, in order to increase sequencing depth and limit assay-specific biases. Between about 0.94 and 8.9 billion PBMCs per donor were obtained by leukapheresis.

Broader findings and caveats from the paper: Pairwise subsampling indicated that sequencing depth was expected to affect the degree of clonotype sharing among donors. Because the study included a small number of donors, the genetic and exposure-history diversity represented was limited. Sampling was limited to blood, and TCR repertoires in tissue likely differ from TCR repertoires in blood.

Using the deep immunoSEQ assay, TCR CDR3 regions were amplified from genomic DNA by multiplex PCR. Extracted genomic DNA from each cell subset was spread evenly across all wells of several immunoSEQ 96-well plates, with each plate serving as a replicate. For unsorted PBMC, each replicate PCR was loaded with 300 to 350 ng genomic DNA, equivalent to about 30,000 T cell genomes. Genomic DNA from unsorted PBMC was sequenced over ten immunoSEQ deep assay plates. The purified libraries were quantified using a Qubit 3.0 fluorometer, sized with a Bioanalyzer 2100, and then quantified again using the KAPA Library Quantification kit. Every immunoSEQ 96-well plate was sequenced on a dedicated single-read 150-cycle Illumina NextSeq 550 flow cell. As for how the authors treated the data: Because the immunoSEQ output held only junctional sequences and lacked quality scores, the filtering could not match the filtering applied to full-length reads. To assign V/J genes and CDR3, sequences were annotated using PyIR, a Python wrapper for IgBLAST v1.9, with IMGT germline references. Reads were filtered out if the reads had weak V/J assignments (E-value above 1e-6), no CDR3, stop codons, out-of-frame junctions, or ambiguous translated residues. V3J clonotypes were defined by identical inferred V gene, J gene, and CDR3 amino acid sequence. Percentage overlap between repertoires was calculated by dividing the number of shared unique clonotypes by the size of the smaller repertoire. Repertoire richness was assessed with RTK rarefaction, the Chao1 estimator, and Recon v2.1 estimates of unobserved clonotypes. The table comes from immuneACCESS by way of TCRdb, which keeps in-frame sequences with V and J called. Part of the clones is missing from these tables; in studies checked, under half for an unresolved V gene and the rest for unknown reasons. V and J calls and clone size are given by that table; D and trimming were obtained from the DNA. For this sample the table gives about 490,000 clones, of which roughly 80% were detected only once. The ten largest clones take up about 13% of the sample.

The donors were healthy, HIV-negative adults who had no recently reported acute infections or vaccinations. Every donor was a Caucasian adult living in Nashville, Tennessee, USA. For unsorted samples, about 87 million PBMCs were counted, and genomic DNA was extracted using the QIAamp DNA Blood Mini kit. Blood was obtained by leukapheresis, after which PBMCs were separated by Ficoll-Histopaque density gradient centrifugation and cryopreserved in liquid nitrogen vapor phase. The CDR3, cysteine through phenylalanine, is 14 amino acids long. Only the CDR3 part of the read is kept: 42 bases, read in frame from the first base. Trimming takes 3 bases from V and 5 bases from J, and the germline ends sit 15 bases apart. CDR1 and CDR2 are read off the germline V gene as SGHRS and YFSETQ.

The chain couples TRBV5-1 to TRBJ2-7, with a weak D call of TRBD2 (6 bases match). The receptor comes from a woman in her thirties or forties in good health. Some clones in this sample may be carry-over from other donors' samples. The source material was PBMCs. The DNA reads TGCGCCAGCAGCTGGGGGGACTTCGGGAACGAGCAGTACTTC. Translation gives CASSWGDFGNEQYF.